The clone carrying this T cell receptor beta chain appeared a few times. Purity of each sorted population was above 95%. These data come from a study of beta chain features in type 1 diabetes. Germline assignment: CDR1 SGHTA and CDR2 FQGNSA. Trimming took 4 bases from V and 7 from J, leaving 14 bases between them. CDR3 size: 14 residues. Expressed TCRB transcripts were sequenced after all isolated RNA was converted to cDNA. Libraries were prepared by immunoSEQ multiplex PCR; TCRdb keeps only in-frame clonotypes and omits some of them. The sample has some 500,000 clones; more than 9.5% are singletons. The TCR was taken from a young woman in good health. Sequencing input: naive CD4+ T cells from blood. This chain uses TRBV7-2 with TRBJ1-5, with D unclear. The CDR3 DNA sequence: TGTGCCAGCAGCTCCGGACGGGTTGACCAGCCCCAGCATTTT. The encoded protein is CASSSGRVDQPQHF.